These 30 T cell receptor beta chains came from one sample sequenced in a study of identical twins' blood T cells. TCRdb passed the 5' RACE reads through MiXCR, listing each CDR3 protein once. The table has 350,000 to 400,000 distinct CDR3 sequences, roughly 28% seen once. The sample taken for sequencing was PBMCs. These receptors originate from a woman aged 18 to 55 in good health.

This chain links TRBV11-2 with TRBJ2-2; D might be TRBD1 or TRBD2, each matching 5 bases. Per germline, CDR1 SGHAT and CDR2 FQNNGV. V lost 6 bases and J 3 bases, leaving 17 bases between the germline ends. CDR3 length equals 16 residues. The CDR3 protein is CASSFETGTYTGELFF. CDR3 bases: TGTGCCAGCAGTTTCGAGACCGGGACCTACACCGGGGAGCTGTTTTTT.

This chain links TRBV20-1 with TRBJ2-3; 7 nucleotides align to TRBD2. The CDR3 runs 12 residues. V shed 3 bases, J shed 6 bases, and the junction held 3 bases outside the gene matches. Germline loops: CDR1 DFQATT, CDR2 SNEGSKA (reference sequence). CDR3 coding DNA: TGCAGTGCTAGGTATAGCGGGGATACGCAGTATTTT. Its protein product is CSARYSGDTQYF.

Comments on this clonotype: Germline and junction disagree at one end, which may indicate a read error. The CDR3 sequence: CASSSSGGTNYDYTF. For the CDR3, the DNA is TGCGCCAGCAGCTCCTCAGGAGGAACGAACTATGACTACACCTTC. The J gene is TRBJ1-2, the V gene TRBV5-1; D unclear. Germline CDR1 reads SGHRS; CDR2 reads YFSETQ. This CDR3 spans 15 amino acids.

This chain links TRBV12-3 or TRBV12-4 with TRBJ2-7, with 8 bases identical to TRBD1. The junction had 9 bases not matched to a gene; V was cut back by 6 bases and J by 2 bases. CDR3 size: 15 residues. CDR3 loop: CASSTPWDRPYEQYF. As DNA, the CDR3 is TGTGCCAGCAGCACCCCATGGGACAGGCCCTACGAGCAGTACTTC.

The CDR3 DNA sequence: TGTGCCAGCACCCTCGATATGTTGATGCACGAGCAGTACTTC. Translated, it gives CASTLDMLMHEQYF. This chain connects TRBV6-2 or TRBV6-3 to TRBJ2-7; D call uncertain. Germline assignment: CDR1 MNHEY and CDR2 SVGEGT. The CDR3 loop spans 14 amino acids. Trimming pared 7 bases from V and 5 bases from J, leaving 18 bases between.

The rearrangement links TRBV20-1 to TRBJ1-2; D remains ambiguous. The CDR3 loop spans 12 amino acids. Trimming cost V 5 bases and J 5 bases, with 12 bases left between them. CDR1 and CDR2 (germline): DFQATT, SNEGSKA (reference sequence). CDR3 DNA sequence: TGCAGTGCTTCCCGGGCCCTATATGGCTACACCTTC. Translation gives CSASRALYGYTF.

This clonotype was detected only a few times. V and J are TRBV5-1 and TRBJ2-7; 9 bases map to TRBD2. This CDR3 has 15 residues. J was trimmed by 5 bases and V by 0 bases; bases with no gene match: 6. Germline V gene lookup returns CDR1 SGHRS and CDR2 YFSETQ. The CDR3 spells CASSLVGRGGDEQYF. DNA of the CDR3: TGCGCCAGCAGCTTGGTTGGGCGGGGGGGCGACGAGCAGTACTTC. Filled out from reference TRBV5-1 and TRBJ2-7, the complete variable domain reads KAGVTQTPRYLIKTRGQQVTLSCSPISGHRSVSWYQQTPGQGLQFLFEYFSETQRNKGNFPGRFSGRQFSNSRSEMNVSTLELGDSALYLCASSLVGRGGDEQYFGPGTRLTVT.

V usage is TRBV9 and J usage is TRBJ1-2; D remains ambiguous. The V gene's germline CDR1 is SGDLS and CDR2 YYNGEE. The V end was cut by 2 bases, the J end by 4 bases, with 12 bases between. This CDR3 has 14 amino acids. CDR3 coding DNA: TGTGCCAGCAGCGTCGATCAGGTTAGCTATGGCTACACCTTC. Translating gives CASSVDQVSYGYTF.

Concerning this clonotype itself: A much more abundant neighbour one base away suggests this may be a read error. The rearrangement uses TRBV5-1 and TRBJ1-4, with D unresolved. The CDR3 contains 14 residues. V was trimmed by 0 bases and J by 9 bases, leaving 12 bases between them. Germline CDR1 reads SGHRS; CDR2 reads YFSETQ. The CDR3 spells CASSLARGKKKLFF. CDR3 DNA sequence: TGCGCCAGCAGCTTGGCCCGCGGGAAGAAAAAACTGTTTTTT.

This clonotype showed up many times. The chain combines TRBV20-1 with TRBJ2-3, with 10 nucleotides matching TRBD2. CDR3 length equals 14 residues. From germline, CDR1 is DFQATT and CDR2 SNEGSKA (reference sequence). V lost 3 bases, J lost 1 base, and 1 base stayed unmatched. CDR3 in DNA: TGCAGTGCTAGGCTAGCGGGGGGCACAGATACGCAGTATTTT. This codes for CSARLAGGTDTQYF.

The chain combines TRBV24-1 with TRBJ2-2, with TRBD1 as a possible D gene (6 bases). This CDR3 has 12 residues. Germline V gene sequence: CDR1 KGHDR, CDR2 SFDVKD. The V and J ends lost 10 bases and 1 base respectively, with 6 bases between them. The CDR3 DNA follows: TGTGCCACGGGACAGAACACCGGGGAGCTGTTTTTT. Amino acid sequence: CATGQNTGELFF.

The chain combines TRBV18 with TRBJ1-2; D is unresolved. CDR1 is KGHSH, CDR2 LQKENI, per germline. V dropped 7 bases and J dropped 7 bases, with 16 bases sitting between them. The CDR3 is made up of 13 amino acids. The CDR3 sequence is CASFPAPGTGYTF. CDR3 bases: TGTGCCAGCTTTCCAGCCCCCGGAACTGGCTACACCTTC.

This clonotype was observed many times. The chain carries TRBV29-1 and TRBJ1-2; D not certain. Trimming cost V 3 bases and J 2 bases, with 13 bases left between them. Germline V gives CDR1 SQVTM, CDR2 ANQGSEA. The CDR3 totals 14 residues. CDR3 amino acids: CSVDPEEVNYGYTF. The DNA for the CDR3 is TGCAGCGTTGATCCGGAGGAAGTCAACTATGGCTACACCTTC.

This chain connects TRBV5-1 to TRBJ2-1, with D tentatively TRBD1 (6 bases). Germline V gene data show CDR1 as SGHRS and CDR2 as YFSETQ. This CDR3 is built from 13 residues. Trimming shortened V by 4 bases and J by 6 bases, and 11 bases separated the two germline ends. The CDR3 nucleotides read TGCGCCAGCAGCCAGGGGCCCAGCAATGAGCAGTTCTTC. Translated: CASSQGPSNEQFF.

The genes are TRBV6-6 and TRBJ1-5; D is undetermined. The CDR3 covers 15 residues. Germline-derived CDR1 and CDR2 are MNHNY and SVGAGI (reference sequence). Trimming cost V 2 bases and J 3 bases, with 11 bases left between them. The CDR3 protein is CASSYEGSVNQPQHF. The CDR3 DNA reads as TGTGCCAGCAGTTACGAGGGCAGTGTCAATCAGCCCCAGCATTTT.

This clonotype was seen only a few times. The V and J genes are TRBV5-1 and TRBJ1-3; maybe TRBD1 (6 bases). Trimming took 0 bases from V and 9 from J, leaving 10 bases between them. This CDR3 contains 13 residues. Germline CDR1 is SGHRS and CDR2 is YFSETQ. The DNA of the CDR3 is TGCGCCAGCAGCTTGGACAGGGCGGGCACCATATATTTT. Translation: CASSLDRAGTIYF.

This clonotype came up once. This CDR3 reads CASRNYRETQYF. As DNA, the CDR3 is TGTGCCAGCAGGAACTATAGGGAGACCCAGTACTTC. This chain uses TRBV6-2 or TRBV6-3 with TRBJ2-5; D call uncertain. Per the germline V gene, CDR1 is MNHEY and CDR2 is SVGEGT. The CDR3 length is 12 residues. Trimming left V 6 bases short and J 5 bases short, with 10 bases between.

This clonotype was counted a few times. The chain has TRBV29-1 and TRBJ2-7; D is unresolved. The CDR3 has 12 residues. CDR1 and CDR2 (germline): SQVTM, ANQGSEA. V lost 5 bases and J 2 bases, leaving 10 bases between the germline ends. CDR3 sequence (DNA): TGCAGCGTTTATGAGGCCCCCTACGAGCAGTACTTC. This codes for CSVYEAPYEQYF.

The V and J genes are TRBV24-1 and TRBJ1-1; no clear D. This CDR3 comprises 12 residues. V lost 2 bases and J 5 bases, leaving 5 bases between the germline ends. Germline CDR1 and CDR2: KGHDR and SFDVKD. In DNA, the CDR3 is TGTGCCACCAGTGATTGGGGAACTGAAGCTTTCTTT. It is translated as CATSDWGTEAFF.

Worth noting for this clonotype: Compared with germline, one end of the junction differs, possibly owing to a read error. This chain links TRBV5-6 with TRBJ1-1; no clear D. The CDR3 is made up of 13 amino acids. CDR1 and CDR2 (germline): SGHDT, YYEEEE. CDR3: CAISFIMNTEAFF. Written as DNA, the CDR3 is TGTGCCATCAGCTTTATTATGAACACTGAAGCTTTCTTT.

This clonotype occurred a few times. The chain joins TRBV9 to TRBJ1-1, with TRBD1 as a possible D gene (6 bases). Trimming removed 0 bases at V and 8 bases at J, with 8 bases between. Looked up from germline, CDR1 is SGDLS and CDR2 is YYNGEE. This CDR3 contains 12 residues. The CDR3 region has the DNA TGTGCCAGCAGCGTAGAAGGGGGAGAAGCTTTCTTT. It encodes CASSVEGGEAFF.

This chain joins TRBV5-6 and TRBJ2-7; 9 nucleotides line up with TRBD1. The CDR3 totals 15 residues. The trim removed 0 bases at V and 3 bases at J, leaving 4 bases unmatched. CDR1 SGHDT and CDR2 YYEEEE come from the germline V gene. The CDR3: CASSLVGQGNYEQYF. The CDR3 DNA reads TGTGCCAGCAGCTTGGTGGGACAGGGTAACTACGAGCAGTACTTC. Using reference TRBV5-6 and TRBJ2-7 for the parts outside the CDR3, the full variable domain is DAGVTQSPTHLIKTRGQQVTLRCSPKSGHDTVSWYQQALGQGPQFIFQYYEEEERQRGNFPDRFSGHQFPNYSSELNVNALLLGDSALYLCASSLVGQGNYEQYFGPGTRLTVT.

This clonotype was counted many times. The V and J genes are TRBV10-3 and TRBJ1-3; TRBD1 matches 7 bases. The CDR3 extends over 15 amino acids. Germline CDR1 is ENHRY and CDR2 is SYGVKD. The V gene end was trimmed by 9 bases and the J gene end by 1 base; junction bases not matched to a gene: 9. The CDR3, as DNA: TGTGCCATGGCCCGGACAGGAGAGTCTGGAAACACCATATATTTT. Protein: CAMARTGESGNTIYF.

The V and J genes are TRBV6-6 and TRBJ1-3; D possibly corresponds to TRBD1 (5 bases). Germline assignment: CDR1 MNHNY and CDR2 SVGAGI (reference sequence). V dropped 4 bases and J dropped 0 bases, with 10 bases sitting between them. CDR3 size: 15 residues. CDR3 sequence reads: CASSSGTPSGNTIYF. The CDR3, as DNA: TGTGCCAGCAGTTCAGGGACCCCCTCTGGAAACACCATATATTTT.

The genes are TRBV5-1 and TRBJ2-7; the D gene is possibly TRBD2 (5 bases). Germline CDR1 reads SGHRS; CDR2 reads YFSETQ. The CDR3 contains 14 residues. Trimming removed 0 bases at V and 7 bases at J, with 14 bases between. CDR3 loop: CASSLALDSMEQYF. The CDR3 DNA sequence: TGCGCCAGCAGCTTGGCACTGGACTCTATGGAGCAGTACTTC.

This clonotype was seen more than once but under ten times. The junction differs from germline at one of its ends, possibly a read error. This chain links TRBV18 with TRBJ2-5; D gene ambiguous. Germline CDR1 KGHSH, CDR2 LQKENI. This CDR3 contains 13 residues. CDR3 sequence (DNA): TGTGCCAGCTCACCTTTAGGTCAAGAGACCCCGTACTTC. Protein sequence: CASSPLGQETPYF.

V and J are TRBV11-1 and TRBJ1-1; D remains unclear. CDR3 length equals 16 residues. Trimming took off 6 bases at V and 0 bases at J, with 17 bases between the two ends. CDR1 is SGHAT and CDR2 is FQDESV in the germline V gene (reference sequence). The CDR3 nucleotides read TGTGCCAGCAGTCCGAGACCAGACGGACTGAACACTGAAGCTTTCTTT. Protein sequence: CASSPRPDGLNTEAFF.

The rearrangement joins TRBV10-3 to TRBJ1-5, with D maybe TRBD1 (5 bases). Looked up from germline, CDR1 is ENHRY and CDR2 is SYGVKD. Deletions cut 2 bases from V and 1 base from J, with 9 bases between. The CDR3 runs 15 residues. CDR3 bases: TGTGCCATCAGTGAGAGGCAGGGAAGCAATCAGCCCCAGCATTTT. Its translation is CAISERQGSNQPQHF.

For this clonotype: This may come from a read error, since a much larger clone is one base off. CDR3 sequence reads: CASGLDGGVGYTF. The DNA of the CDR3 is TGCGCCAGCGGCTTGGACGGAGGAGTTGGCTACACCTTC. V usage is TRBV5-1 and J usage is TRBJ1-2; D remains ambiguous. This CDR3 has 13 residues. Germline V CDR1 and CDR2: SGHRS, YFSETQ.

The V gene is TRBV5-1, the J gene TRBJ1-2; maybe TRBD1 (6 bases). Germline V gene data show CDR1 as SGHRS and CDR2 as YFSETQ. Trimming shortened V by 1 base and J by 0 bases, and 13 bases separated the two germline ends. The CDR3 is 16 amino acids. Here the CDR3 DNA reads TGCGCCAGCAGCTTGATGGGGGGCCCTGCTAACTATGGCTACACCTTC. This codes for CASSLMGGPANYGYTF.